This TCR beta chain was recovered during a study of regulatory T cells in long-lasting Graves disease. V was pared by 5 bases and J by 3 bases, with 9 bases of the junction left unmatched. Germline lookup yields CDR1 SNHLY and CDR2 FYNNEI. The CDR3 extends over 17 amino acids. The time point here: newly diagnosed GD, antithyroid drugs for less than 3 months. After RNA was extracted from PBMCs, the TCR library was made from it. General study points: TRBV28, TRBJ1-2 and TRBJ2-5 were favored in persistent disease.

About this clonotype: Its antigen is unknown.

In building TCR beta libraries, iRepertoire HTBI primers were used together with Arm-PCR of CDR3 regions. MiXCR was run by TCRdb on the multiplex PCR reads, yielding one entry per CDR3 protein. The sample holds around 400,000 distinct CDR3 sequences, around a sixth seen once. The material was peripheral blood mononuclear cells (PBMCs), obtained at new diagnosis, from a patient treated with antithyroid drugs. This chain connects TRBV2 to TRBJ2-5; 13 bases align to TRBD2. This clonotype was obtained from a female donor with Graves disease. CDR3 DNA sequence: TGTGCCAGCAGTCGGGGACTAGCGGGGACCATAGAAGAGACCCAGTACTTC. It encodes CASSRGLAGTIEETQYF.